One and the same sample provided the 16 T cell receptor beta chains below, sequenced in a study of graft-versus-host responses after intestinal transplantation. Repertoires were generated with immunoSEQ multiplex PCR, while TCRdb's copy carries only in-frame clones and drops some. This table holds 90,000 to 100,000 clones, 86% found once. This specimen consisted of PBMCs, obtained 255 days after intestinal transplant. These receptors came from a human patient who received an intestinal transplant, so some T cells may come from the graft donor.

This chain links TRBV7-2 with TRBJ1-4; D is possibly TRBD1 (6 bases). The CDR3 length is 15 residues. V lost 3 bases and J lost 3, with 11 bases in between. Germline loops: CDR1 SGHTA, CDR2 FQGNSA. CDR3 bases: TGTGCCAGCAGCTTCGACAGGCGATCTAATGAAAAACTGTTTTTT. It yields the protein CASSFDRRSNEKLFF.

The chain recombines TRBV25-1 with TRBJ2-2; 12 bases agree with TRBD1. The CDR3 totals 15 residues. J was trimmed by 7 bases and V by 5 bases; bases with no gene match: 5. The germline V gene encodes CDR1 MGHDK and CDR2 SYGVNS. CDR3 amino acids: CASSHRDRGRGELFF. The CDR3, as DNA: TGTGCCAGCAGTCACCGGGACAGGGGGCGCGGGGAGCTGTTTTTT.

This chain links TRBV19 with TRBJ2-5, with D hard to call. Germline CDR1 reads LNHDA; CDR2 reads SQIVND (reference sequence). V was shortened by 5 bases and J by 2 bases, with 12 bases between the two germline ends. The CDR3 has 14 residues. CDR3 sequence (DNA): TGTGCCAGTAGTGACAACGTGATACAAGAGACCCAGTACTTC. Protein product: CASSDNVIQETQYF.

In its sample, this clone was seen a few times. The chain links TRBV6-5 to TRBJ2-7, with 7 bases lining up with TRBD2. V dropped 8 bases and J dropped 4; count of bases not matched to a gene: 2. The CDR3 totals 11 residues. Germline values: CDR1 MNHEY, CDR2 SVGAGI. In nucleotides, the CDR3 is TGTGCCAGCGGGAGGGGTTACGAGCAGTACTTC. Residues: CASGRGYEQYF.

This chain joins TRBV27 and TRBJ1-4; 7 bases fit TRBD1. The V gene end was trimmed by 3 bases and the J gene end by 5 bases; junction bases not matched to a gene: 3. CDR1 and CDR2 from the germline V gene are MNHEY and SMNVEV (reference sequence). This CDR3 contains 14 residues. The CDR3 bases are TGTGCCAGCAGTTTGCAGGGGGTAAATGAAAAACTGTTTTTT. It yields the protein CASSLQGVNEKLFF.

This clone was recorded once. This chain uses TRBV20-1 with TRBJ2-1; D call uncertain. CDR3 size: 10 residues. V was pared by 4 bases and J by 7 bases, with 5 bases between. CDR1 is DFQATT, CDR2 SNEGSKA, per germline (reference sequence). For the CDR3, the DNA is TGCAGTGCTACCTCTAATGAGCAGTTCTTC. Protein sequence: CSATSNEQFF.

This clone was picked up one time. This chain connects TRBV19 to TRBJ2-7; D remains unclear. Looked up from germline, CDR1 is LNHDA and CDR2 is SQIVND (reference sequence). This CDR3 comprises 13 residues. With 3 bases removed from V and 4 bases from J, the gap between germline ends came to 10 bases. CDR3 residues: CASSMASSYEQYF. DNA of the CDR3: TGTGCCAGTAGTATGGCATCCTCGTACGAGCAGTACTTC.

The chain combines TRBV11-2 with TRBJ1-2; D is possibly TRBD1 (6 bases). The ends were cut back, 5 bases at V and 4 bases at J, with 11 bases in the middle. This CDR3 is 13 amino acids long. Germline V CDR1 and CDR2: SGHAT, FQNNGV. As DNA, the CDR3 is TGTGCCAGCAGCAGTGAAGGGGGCTATGGCTACACCTTC. It specifies CASSSEGGYGYTF.

This clone was detected only a few times. The V and J genes are TRBV5-1 and TRBJ2-5; D gene uncertain. Trimming removed 7 bases at V and 4 bases at J, with 11 bases between. CDR3 length: 12 residues. The germline V gene encodes CDR1 SGHRS and CDR2 YFSETQ. The CDR3 region is CASGWDRETQYF. CDR3 in DNA: TGCGCCAGCGGGTGGGATCGAGAGACCCAGTACTTC.

The CDR3 region is CASSLRTSTSETQYF. DNA of the CDR3: TGTGCCAGTAGTCTAAGGACTTCAACCTCGGAGACCCAGTACTTC. The chain employs TRBV19 and TRBJ2-5; weak D call: TRBD2 (5 bases). Germline values: CDR1 LNHDA, CDR2 SQIVND (reference sequence). Trimming took 5 bases from V and 5 from J, leaving 18 bases between them. The CDR3 is 15 amino acids. Full variable domain (remainder filled in from reference TRBV19 and TRBJ2-5): DGGITQSPKYLFRKEGQNVTLSCEQNLNHDAMYWYRQDPGQGLRLIYYSQIVNDFQKGDIAEGYSVSREKKESFPLTVTSAQKNPTAFYLCASSLRTSTSETQYFGPGTRLLVL.

This clone has only one observation. The chain uses TRBV15 and TRBJ2-5, with D perhaps matching TRBD2 (6 bases). This CDR3 spans 15 amino acids. The germline V gene encodes CDR1 LNHNV and CDR2 YYDKDF (reference sequence). The germline V and J ends were trimmed by 4 bases and 2 bases, with 14 bases remaining between them. In DNA form, the CDR3 reads TGTGCCACCAGCACTCCCTCGGGGGATCAAGAGACCCAGTACTTC. It is translated as CATSTPSGDQETQYF.

The chain joins TRBV27 to TRBJ2-3; the D gene could be TRBD1 or TRBD2 (5 bases each). The CDR3 consists of 13 residues. V lost 3 bases to trimming and J lost 5 bases, with 9 bases between them. CDR1 and CDR2 (germline): MNHEY, SMNVEV (reference sequence). This chain's CDR3 is CASSFMGVDTQYF. The CDR3 region has the DNA TGTGCCAGCAGTTTTATGGGGGTAGATACGCAGTATTTT.

The J gene is TRBJ1-6, the V gene TRBV27; unclear D gene. Germline assignment: CDR1 MNHEY and CDR2 SMNVEV (reference sequence). This CDR3 has 15 amino acids. Trimming took 7 bases from V and 0 from J, leaving 10 bases between them. CDR3 sequence (DNA): TGTGCCAGCAAGGGTCCGAGCTCCTATAATTCACCCCTCCACTTT. It is translated as CASKGPSSYNSPLHF.

The chain links TRBV5-8 to TRBJ2-7, with 8 bases lining up with TRBD1. CDR3 length: 17 residues. V lost 2 bases to trimming and J lost 3 bases; unmatched junction nucleotides: 13. Per germline, CDR1 SGHTS and CDR2 YDEGEE. This CDR3 reads CASSFPSSTGVLYEQYF. The CDR3 DNA reads TGTGCCAGCAGCTTTCCCTCGTCGACAGGGGTTCTCTACGAGCAGTACTTC.

The chain has TRBV5-1 and TRBJ1-2, with 9 bases matching TRBD1. This CDR3 has 15 residues. Germline loops: CDR1 SGHRS, CDR2 YFSETQ. The J segment lost 4 bases and the V segment lost 0 bases, leaving 4 bases of the junction unmatched. The CDR3 DNA sequence: TGCGCCAGCAGCTTGGGTACAGGGGGCAGCTATGGCTACACCTTC. Protein: CASSLGTGGSYGYTF.

V and J are TRBV6-1 and TRBJ1-2; a weak D match, TRBD1 (5 bases). The germline gives CDR1 MNHNS, CDR2 SASEGT. Trimming removed 5 bases at V and 8 bases at J, with 18 bases between. The CDR3 is 14 residues long. CDR3 protein: CASSSPGTLWGYTF. CDR3 nucleotide sequence: TGTGCCAGCAGTTCCCCCGGGACTCTTTGGGGCTACACCTTC.